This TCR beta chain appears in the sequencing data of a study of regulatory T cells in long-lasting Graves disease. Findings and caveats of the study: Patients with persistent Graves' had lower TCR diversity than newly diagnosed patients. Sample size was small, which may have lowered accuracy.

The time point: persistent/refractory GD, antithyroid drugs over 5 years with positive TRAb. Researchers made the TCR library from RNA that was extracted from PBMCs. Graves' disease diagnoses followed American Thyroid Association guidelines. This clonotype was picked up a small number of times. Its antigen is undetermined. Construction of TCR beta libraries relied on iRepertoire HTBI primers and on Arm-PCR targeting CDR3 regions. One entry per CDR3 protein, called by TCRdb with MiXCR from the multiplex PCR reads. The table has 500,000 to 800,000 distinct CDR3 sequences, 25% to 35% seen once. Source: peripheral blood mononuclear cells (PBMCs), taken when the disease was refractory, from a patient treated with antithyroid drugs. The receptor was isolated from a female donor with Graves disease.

Here the CDR3 reads CASSQGQGSNSPLHF. The CDR3 nucleotides read TGCGCCAGCAGCCAGGGACAGGGGTCCAATTCACCCCTCCACTTT. The V gene is TRBV5-1, the J gene TRBJ1-6; 10 bases are a match to TRBD1. The germline gives CDR1 SGHRS, CDR2 YFSETQ. This CDR3 comprises 15 residues. The V and J ends lost 4 bases and 7 bases, in that order; junction bases with no gene match: 5.